This T cell receptor (beta chain) was recorded in a study of blood T cell repertoires in COVID-19 (dated by TCRdb to about 2020). With regard to the full study: Collaborator samples came from the United States, Italy and Spain and covered acute and convalescent phases of COVID-19. A freely available public database, intended as a resource for researchers studying the immune response to SARS-CoV-2, is where the repertoires were released. Subjects who had been exposed to COVID-19, were actively infected with it, or had recovered from it provided the deeply sampled blood TCRbeta repertoires that made up the dataset. Where HLA class I and class II types were available, the types were taken from metadata supplied by the sample provider, not from assay-based typing. A de-identified subject ID, COVID-19 status, age in years and sex were almost always included in the sample metadata. The prospective study material was composed of cDNA or gDNA derived from T cells, B-cell-depleted T cells, or PBMCs. Samples were obtained from the ongoing ImmuneRACE study (first 160 participants) and from 950 to 1,500 subjects provided by 6 global collaborators.

Each collaborating institution followed its own protocols to collect whole blood in K2EDTA tubes. Collaborator samples were shipped for TCRbeta analysis as frozen whole blood, isolated PBMCs, or DNA extracted from either sample type. Worth noting for this clone: Its antigen specificity is not known. No clone much larger than this one lies a single base away; base qualities are absent.

Overall study results and their limits: How much clinical and demographic metadata was included differed by source and by participant, and the metadata was provided uncurated.

The CDR3 sequence holds 12 residues, the cysteine and phenylalanine included. Solely the CDR3 DNA is kept, with 36 bases framed from the first base. V is clipped by 3 bases and J by 3 bases, and the sequence between their germline boundaries is 6 bases long. CDR1 and CDR2 were assigned from the germline V gene (reference sequence) as SEHNR and FQNEAQ. The immunoSEQ Assay, a bias-controlled multiplex PCR, was used to amplify TCRbeta CDR3 regions from genomic DNA. In the paper's pipeline: The number of nucleated cells in each sample was estimated by amplification of reference gene primers within the assay. Sequence reads were collapsed and filtered to measure the absolute abundance of every unique TCRbeta CDR3 rearrangement. For each sample, productive Simpson clonality was calculated by taking the square root of Simpson's diversity index across productive rearrangements. TCRdb obtained this table from immuneACCESS and retained in-frame rearrangements with V and J assigned. These tables miss some clones; where compared with another copy, unresolved V genes account for less than half of the shortfall, and the remainder is unexplained. Clone size and V and J calls were adopted from that table, with D and trimming inferred from the DNA. This sample holds a few hundred thousand clones; 85% were observed only once. Under 4% of the sample belongs to the ten largest clones.

This clonotype originated in a woman aged 18 to 35 with acute or convalescent COVID-19. The chain is encoded by TRBV7-9 joined to TRBJ2-7, with the D gene call left open. Sequenced material: peripheral blood. The DNA sequence is TGTGCCAGCAGCTTGAGGCTCTACGAGCAGTACTTC. Its amino acids are CASSLRLYEQYF.